This T cell receptor beta chain was recorded in a study of blood T cell repertoires in COVID-19. Study background: Sample material is recorded as cDNA or gDNA derived from T cells, B-cell-depleted T cells, or PBMCs.

There are a few counts of this clone. Cohorts were assigned according to the clinical history that participants reported. The study counted Cohort 3 donors as recovered given two negative PCRs, clearance, or symptom resolution. How the authors handled the data: Amplification from reference gene primers served as the basis for estimated nucleated cell counts. Only in-frame clones appear in the TCRdb table, and some are missing; sequencing was by immunoSEQ multiplex PCR. V and J calls plus clone size are reproduced from that table; the DNA served to infer D and trimming. The table records about 410,000 clones, 85% to 90% of them present only once. What was sequenced was PBMCs or T cells enriched from blood (not recorded which). This TCR was sampled from a woman in her twenties or thirties who had recovered from COVID-19.

This chain's CDR3 is CASSTTGASSYNEQFF. The CDR3 nucleotides are TGTGCCAGCAGTACGACAGGGGCCAGCTCCTACAATGAGCAGTTCTTC. The chain couples TRBV4-2 to TRBJ2-1; TRBD1 agrees at 8 bases. V was pared by 6 bases and J by 0 bases, with 7 bases of the junction left unmatched. Germline values: CDR1 LGHNA, CDR2 YNFKEQ. The CDR3 runs 16 residues.